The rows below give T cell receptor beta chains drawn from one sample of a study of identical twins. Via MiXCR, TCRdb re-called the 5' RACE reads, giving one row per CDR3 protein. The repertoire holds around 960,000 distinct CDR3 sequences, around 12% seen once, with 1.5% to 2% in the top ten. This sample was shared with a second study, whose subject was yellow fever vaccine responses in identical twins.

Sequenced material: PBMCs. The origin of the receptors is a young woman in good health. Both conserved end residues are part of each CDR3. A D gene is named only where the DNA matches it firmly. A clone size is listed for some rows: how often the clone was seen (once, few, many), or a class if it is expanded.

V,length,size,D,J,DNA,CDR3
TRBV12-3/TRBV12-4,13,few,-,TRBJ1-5,TGTGCCAGCACCCCCAAGTTGGGGGGGGTCCAGCATTTT,CASTPKLGGVQHF
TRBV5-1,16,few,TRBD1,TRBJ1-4,TGCGCCAGCAGCAGGGGACAGGGTGGGACTAATGAAAAACTGTTTTTT,CASSRGQGGTNEKLFF
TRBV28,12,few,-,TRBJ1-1,TGTGCCAGCACCCTGGGGGTCACTGAAGCTTTCTTT,CASTLGVTEAFF
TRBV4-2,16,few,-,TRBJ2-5,TGTGCCAGCAGCCAAGAGGGCGGTGGGGGGCAAGAGACCCAGTACTTC,CASSQEGGGGQETQYF
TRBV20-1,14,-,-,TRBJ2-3,TGCAGTGCTAGAGATTACCAGGGAATAGATACGCAGTATTTT,CSARDYQGIDTQYF
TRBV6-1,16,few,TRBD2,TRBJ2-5,TGTGCCAGCAGTGAAGGCCCTAGCGGGGGAAAAGAGACCCAGTACTTC,CASSEGPSGGKETQYF
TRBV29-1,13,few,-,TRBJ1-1,TGCAGCGTGAGGACAGAGATGAACACTGAAGCTTTCTTT,CSVRTEMNTEAFF
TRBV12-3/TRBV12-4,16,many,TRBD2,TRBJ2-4,TGTGCCAGCACCCCCTATAGCGGGGGGCCCAAAAACATTCAGTACTTC,CASTPYSGGPKNIQYF
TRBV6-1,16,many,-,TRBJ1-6,TGTGCCAGCAGTGCCGCCTTCGGACAGCTGAGTTCACCCCTCCACTTT,CASSAAFGQLSSPLHF
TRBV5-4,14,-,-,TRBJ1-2,TGTGCCAGCAGCTTGTTGGGTGGGAATGGTGGCTACACCTTC,CASSLLGGNGGYTF
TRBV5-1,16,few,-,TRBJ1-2,TGCGCCAGCAGCTTGGGGCAGGGATTGATTCGGGATGGCTACACCTTC,CASSLGQGLIRDGYTF
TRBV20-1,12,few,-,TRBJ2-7,TGCAGTGCTAGAGTACTAGGCGATGAGCAGTACTTC,CSARVLGDEQYF
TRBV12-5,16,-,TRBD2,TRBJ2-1,TGTGCTAGTGAACCAACAGCGGGACCTTCCTACAATGAGCAGTTCTTC,CASEPTAGPSYNEQFF
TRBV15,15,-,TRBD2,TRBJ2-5,TGTGCCACCAGCAGACGGGGACTAGACCAAGAGACCCAGTACTTC,CATSRRGLDQETQYF
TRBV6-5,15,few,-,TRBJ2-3,TGTGCCAGCAGTTACTCGGGCAGCCACACAGATACGCAGTATTTT,CASSYSGSHTDTQYF
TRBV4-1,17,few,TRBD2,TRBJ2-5,TGCGCCAGCAGCCAAGACGTTGGGGGACTACAAGAAGAGACCCAGTACTTC,CASSQDVGGLQEETQYF
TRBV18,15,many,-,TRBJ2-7,TGTGCCAGCTCACCAGGGGGCGGGCCCTCCTACGAGCAGTACTTC,CASSPGGGPSYEQYF
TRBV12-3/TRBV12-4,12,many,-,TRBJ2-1,TGCGCCAGCAGCTTGAGATACAATGAGCAGTTCTTC,CASSLRYNEQFF
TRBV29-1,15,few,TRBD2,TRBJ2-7,TGCAGCGTTGAAACTGAGACTAGCGGGACCTACGAGCAGTACTTC,CSVETETSGTYEQYF
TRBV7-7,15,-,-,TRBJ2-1,TGTGCCAGCAGCTCTGGCTACGGGGGTGTCAATGAGCAGTTCTTC,CASSSGYGGVNEQFF
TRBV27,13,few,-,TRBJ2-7,TGTGCCAGCAGTTTATCGGATGCCTACGAGCAGTACTTC,CASSLSDAYEQYF
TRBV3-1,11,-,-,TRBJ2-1,TGTGCCAGCAGCTCAATCGGTGAGCAGTTCTTC,CASSSIGEQFF
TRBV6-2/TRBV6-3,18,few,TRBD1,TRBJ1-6,TGTGCCAGCAGTTACGACAGGGGCCACACGAGTCATAATTCACCCCTCCACTTT,CASSYDRGHTSHNSPLHF
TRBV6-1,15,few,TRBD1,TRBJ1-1,TGTGCCAGCGGTCTGGGACAGGGAAAGTTAACTGAAGCTTTCTTT,CASGLGQGKLTEAFF
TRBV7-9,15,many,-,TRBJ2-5,TGTGCCAGCAGCTCAAGCCGGGGATTACAAGAGACCCAGTACTTC,CASSSSRGLQETQYF
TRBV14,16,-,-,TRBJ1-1,TGTGCCAGCAGCCAAGATGTGGGTAACCTGAACACTGAAACTTTCTTT,CASSQDVGNLNTETFF
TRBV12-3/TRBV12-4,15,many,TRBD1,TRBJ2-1,TGTGCCAGCAGCTATGGACAGGGGTGGACAAATGAGCAGTTCTTC,CASSYGQGWTNEQFF
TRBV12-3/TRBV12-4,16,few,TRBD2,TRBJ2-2,TGTGCCAGCAGTTGGGGACTAGCGGGAGTGGTCGGGGAGCTGTTTTTT,CASSWGLAGVVGELFF
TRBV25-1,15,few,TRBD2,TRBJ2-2,TGTGCCAGCAGTGGTAACGGGGGGATCACCGGGGAGCTGTTTTTT,CASSGNGGITGELFF
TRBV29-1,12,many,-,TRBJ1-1,TGCAGCGTTAACTCAGCCAACACTGAAGCTTTCTTT,CSVNSANTEAFF
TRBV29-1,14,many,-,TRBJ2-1,TGCAGCGCGAAGGGCCAGCACTCCTACAATGAGCAGTTCTTC,CSAKGQHSYNEQFF
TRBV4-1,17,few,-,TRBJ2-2,TGCGCCAGCAGCCATGAGAGGGCTAGCCTAAACACCGGGGAGCTGTTTTTT,CASSHERASLNTGELFF
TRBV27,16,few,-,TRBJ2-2,TGTGCCAGCACCAAGTGGGGGAACCCGAACACCGGGGAGCTGTTTTTT,CASTKWGNPNTGELFF
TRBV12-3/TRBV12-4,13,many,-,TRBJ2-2,TGTGCCAGCAGTTTTCTGGCGGCCGGGGAGCTGTTTTTT,CASSFLAAGELFF
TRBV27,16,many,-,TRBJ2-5,TGTGCCAGCAGTTTAGGTGGGGGAACCTACCAAGAGACCCAGTACTTC,CASSLGGGTYQETQYF
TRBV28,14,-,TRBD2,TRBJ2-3,TGTGCCAGCCGGACTAGCGGGGAGGGAGATACGCAGTATTTT,CASRTSGEGDTQYF
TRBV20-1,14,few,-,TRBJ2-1,TGCAGTGCTCCTACAGGGTACTCCTACAATGAGCAGTTCTTC,CSAPTGYSYNEQFF
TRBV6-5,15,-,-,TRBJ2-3,TGTGCCAGCAGTTACTCCGCAGGATACACAGATACGCAGTATTTT,CASSYSAGYTDTQYF
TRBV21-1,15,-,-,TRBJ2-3,TGTGCCGGACGACTAGCGGGGATGCCTGCTCATACGCAGTATTTT,CAGRLAGMPAHTQYF
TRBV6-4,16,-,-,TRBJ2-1,TGTGCCAGCAGTCCTTGGGCGGATAGCTCCTACAATGAGCAGTTCTTC,CASSPWADSSYNEQFF
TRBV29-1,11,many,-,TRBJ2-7,TGCAGCGTTAGGACAACCTACGAGCAGTACTTC,CSVRTTYEQYF
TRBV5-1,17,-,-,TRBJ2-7,TGCGCCAGCAGCTTGCGGGTCGGCAGGGAAAGCGACTACGAGCAGTACTTC,CASSLRVGRESDYEQYF
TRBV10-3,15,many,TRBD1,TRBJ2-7,TGTGCCATCAGTGTGACAGGGTCCAGCTCCTACGAGCAGTACTTC,CAISVTGSSSYEQYF
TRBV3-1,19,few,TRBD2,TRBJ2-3,TGTGCCAGCAGCCGACAATCTAGCGGGGGGCCATCTAGCACAGATACGCAGTATTTT,CASSRQSSGGPSSTDTQYF
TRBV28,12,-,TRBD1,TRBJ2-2,TGTGCCGCCGACAGGGGCACCGGGGAGCTGTTTTTT,CAADRGTGELFF
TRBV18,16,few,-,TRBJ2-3,TGTGCCAGCTCACCACCGTATTCTGCTAGCACAGATACGCAGTATTTT,CASSPPYSASTDTQYF
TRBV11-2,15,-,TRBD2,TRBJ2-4,TGTGCCAGTCTAGCGGGGACCGGGGGCAAAAACATTCAGTACTTC,CASLAGTGGKNIQYF
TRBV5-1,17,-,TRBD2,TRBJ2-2,TGCGCCAGCAGCTTGGCAACTAGCGGAGCGAACACCGGGGAGCTGTTTTTT,CASSLATSGANTGELFF
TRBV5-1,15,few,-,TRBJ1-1,TGCGCCAGCAGCTTGGTAGTCGGTTCGAGCGCTGAAGCTTTCTTT,CASSLVVGSSAEAFF
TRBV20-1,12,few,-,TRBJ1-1,TGCAGTGCTAAAGAGGGGGACACTGAAGCTTTCTTT,CSAKEGDTEAFF